This entry is about one T cell receptor (beta chain). Its antigen is not known. The entry originates in a study of T cell repertoires in cytomegalovirus infection. Study details: As its CMV epitopes, the study selected recently identified HLA-C-restricted and well-studied HLA-B-restricted targets. CMV infection and matching HLA type were both indicated by public TCR beta signatures.

TCRdb called the reads again in MiXCR, with one record for every CDR3 protein. The sample has approximately 990,000 distinct CDR3 sequences, around 32% seen once; the top ten hold over 12%. CDR3 length: 16 residues. Looked up from germline, CDR1 is SEHNR and CDR2 is FQNEAQ (reference sequence). Trimming shortened V by 6 bases and J by 2 bases, and 17 bases separated the two germline ends. Study-wide points: The cumulative frequency of public TCR beta families distinguished individuals who carried CMV together with the relevant HLA.

This chain links TRBV7-9 with TRBJ2-1, with no clear D. The TCR sequence derives from a human donor in good health (CMV status not recorded). Some clones in this sample may be carry-over from other donors' samples. The starting material was cultured CD8+ T cells from PBMCs, obtained from culture after CMV antigen stimulation. CDR3 bases: TGTGCCAGCAGTTCGAAAAGAAGTTTTGCCTACAATGAGCAGTTCTTC. As protein: CASSSKRSFAYNEQFF.